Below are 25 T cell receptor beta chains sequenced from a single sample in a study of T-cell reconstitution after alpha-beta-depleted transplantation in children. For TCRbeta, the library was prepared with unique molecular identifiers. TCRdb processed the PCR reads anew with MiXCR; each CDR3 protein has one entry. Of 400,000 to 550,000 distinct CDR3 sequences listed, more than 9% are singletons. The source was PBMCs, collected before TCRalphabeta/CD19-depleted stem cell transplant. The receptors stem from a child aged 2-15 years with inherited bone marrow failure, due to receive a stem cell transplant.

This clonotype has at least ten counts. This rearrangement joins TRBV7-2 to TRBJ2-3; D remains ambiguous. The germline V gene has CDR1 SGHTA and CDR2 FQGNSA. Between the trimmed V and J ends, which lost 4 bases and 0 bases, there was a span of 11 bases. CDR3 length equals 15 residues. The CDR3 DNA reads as TGTGCCAGCAGCTCCCCGGCCTCTAGCACAGATACGCAGTATTTT. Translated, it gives CASSSPASSTDTQYF.

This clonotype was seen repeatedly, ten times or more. CDR3 region: CASSLQPGLFWGEQFF. The CDR3 nucleotides read TGTGCCAGCAGTCTACAACCGGGACTATTTTGGGGTGAGCAGTTCTTC. The chain combines TRBV6-5 with TRBJ2-1; 7 bases line up with TRBD2. V was clipped by 5 bases and J by 9 bases; unmatched bases: 16. The CDR3 is made up of 16 amino acids. CDR1 and CDR2 (germline): MNHEY, SVGAGI.

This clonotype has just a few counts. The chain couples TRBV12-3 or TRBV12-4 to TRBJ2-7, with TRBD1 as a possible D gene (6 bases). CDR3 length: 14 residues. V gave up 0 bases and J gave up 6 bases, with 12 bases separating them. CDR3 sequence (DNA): TGTGCCAGCAGTTTAGCGCTGGGGGCAGGCGAGCAGTACTTC. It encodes CASSLALGAGEQYF.

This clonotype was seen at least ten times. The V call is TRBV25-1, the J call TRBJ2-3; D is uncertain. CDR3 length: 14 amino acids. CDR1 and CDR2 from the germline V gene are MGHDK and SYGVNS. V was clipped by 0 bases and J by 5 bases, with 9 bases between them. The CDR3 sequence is CASSEYGREDTQYF. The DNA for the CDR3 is TGTGCCAGCAGTGAATATGGTAGAGAAGATACGCAGTATTTT. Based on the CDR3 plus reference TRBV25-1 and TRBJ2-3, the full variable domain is EADIYQTPRYLVIGTGKKITLECSQTMGHDKMYWYQQDPGMELHLIHYSYGVNSTEKGDLSSESTVSRIRTEHFPLTLESARPSHTSQYLCASSEYGREDTQYFGPGTRLTVL.

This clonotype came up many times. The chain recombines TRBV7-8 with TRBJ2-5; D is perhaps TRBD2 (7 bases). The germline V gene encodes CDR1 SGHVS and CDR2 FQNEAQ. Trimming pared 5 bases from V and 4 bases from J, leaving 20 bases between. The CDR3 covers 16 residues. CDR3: CASSRFGGGGGETQYF. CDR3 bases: TGTGCCAGCAGCCGATTCGGCGGGGGCGGCGGAGAGACCCAGTACTTC.

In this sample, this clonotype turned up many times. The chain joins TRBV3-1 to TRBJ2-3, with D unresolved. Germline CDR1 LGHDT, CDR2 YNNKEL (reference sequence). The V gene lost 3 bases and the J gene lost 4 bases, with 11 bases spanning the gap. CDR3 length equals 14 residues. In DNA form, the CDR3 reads TGTGCCAGCAGCCACCAGGACCAACCAGATACGCAGTATTTT. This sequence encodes CASSHQDQPDTQYF.

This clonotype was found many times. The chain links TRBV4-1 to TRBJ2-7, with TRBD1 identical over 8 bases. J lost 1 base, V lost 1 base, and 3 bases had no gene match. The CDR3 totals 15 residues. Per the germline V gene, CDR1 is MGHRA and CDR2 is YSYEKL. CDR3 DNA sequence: TGCGCCAGCAGCCAAGCAGGGACAGGTTCCTACGAGCAGTACTTC. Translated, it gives CASSQAGTGSYEQYF.

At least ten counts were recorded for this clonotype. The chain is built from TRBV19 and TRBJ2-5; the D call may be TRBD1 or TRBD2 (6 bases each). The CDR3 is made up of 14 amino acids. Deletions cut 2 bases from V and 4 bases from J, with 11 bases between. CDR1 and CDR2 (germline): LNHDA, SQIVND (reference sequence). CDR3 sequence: CASSITGARETQYF. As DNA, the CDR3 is TGTGCCAGTAGTATAACGGGGGCCCGAGAGACCCAGTACTTC. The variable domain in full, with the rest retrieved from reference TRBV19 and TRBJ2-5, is DGGITQSPKYLFRKEGQNVTLSCEQNLNHDAMYWYRQDPGQGLRLIYYSQIVNDFQKGDIAEGYSVSREKKESFPLTVTSAQKNPTAFYLCASSITGARETQYFGPGTRLLVL.

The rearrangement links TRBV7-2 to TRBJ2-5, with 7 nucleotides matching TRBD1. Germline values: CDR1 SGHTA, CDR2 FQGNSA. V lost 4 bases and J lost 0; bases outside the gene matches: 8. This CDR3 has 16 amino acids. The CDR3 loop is CASSSWDSNYQETQYF. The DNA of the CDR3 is TGTGCCAGCAGCTCCTGGGACAGCAATTACCAAGAGACCCAGTACTTC.

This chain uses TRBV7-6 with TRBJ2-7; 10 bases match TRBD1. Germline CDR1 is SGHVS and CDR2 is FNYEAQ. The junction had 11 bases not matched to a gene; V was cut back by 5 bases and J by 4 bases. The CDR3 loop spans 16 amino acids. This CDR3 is CASSPALRDRGYEQYF. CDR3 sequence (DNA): TGTGCCAGCAGCCCAGCCCTCCGGGACAGGGGTTACGAGCAGTACTTC.

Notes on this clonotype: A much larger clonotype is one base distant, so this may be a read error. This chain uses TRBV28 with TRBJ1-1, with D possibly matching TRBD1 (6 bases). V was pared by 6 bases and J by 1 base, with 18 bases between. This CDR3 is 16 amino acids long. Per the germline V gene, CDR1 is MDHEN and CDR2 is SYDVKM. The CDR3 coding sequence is TGTGCCAGCAGCCCACGGGGACATCTACCGAACACTGAAGCTTTCTTT. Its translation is CASSPRGHLPNTEAFF.

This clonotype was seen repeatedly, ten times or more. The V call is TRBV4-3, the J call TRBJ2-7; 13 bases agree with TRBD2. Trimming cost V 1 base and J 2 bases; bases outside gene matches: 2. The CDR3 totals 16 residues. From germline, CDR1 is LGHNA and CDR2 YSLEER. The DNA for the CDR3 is TGCGCCAGCAGCCAAGTACTAGCGGGAGGGACCTACGAGCAGTACTTC. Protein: CASSQVLAGGTYEQYF.

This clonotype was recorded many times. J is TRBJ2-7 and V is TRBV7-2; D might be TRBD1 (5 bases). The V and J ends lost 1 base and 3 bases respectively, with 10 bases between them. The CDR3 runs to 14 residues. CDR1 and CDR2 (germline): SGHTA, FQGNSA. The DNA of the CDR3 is TGTGCCAGCAGCTTAGGTGCAGGGCACTACGAGCAGTACTTC. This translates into CASSLGAGHYEQYF.

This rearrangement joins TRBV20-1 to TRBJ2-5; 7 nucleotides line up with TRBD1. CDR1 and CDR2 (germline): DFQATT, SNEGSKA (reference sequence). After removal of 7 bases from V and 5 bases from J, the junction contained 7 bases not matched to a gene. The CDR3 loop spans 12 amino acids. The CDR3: CSDRLGGETQYF. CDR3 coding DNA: TGCAGTGACCGTCTAGGGGGCGAGACCCAGTACTTC.

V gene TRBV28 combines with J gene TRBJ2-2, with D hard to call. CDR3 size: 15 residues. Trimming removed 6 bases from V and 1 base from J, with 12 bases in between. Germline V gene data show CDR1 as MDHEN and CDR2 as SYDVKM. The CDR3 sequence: CASRPYLLNTGELFF. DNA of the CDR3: TGTGCCAGCAGGCCTTACCTATTGAACACCGGGGAGCTGTTTTTT.

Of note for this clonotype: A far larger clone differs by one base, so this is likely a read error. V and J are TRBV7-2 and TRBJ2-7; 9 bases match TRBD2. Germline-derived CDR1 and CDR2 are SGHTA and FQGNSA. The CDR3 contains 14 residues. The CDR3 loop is CASSLASGAYELYF. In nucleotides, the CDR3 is TGTGCCAGCAGCTTGGCTAGCGGGGCCTACGAGCTGTACTTC.

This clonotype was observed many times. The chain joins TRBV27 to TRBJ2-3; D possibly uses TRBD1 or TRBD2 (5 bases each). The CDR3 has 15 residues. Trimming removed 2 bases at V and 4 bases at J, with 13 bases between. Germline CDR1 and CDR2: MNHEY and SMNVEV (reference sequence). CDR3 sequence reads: CASSLVVGVSDTQYF. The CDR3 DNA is TGTGCCAGCAGTTTAGTTGTGGGGGTTTCAGATACGCAGTATTTT.

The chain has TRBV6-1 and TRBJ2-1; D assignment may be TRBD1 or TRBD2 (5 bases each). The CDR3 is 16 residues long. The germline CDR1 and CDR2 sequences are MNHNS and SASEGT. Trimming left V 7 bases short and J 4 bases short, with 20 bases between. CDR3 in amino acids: CASKGRRMEPYNEQFF. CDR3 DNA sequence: TGTGCCAGCAAGGGACGGAGGATGGAGCCATACAATGAGCAGTTCTTC.

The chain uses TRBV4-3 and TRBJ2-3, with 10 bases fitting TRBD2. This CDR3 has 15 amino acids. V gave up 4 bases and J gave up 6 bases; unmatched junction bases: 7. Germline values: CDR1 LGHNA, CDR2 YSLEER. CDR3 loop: CASSPSSGRGDTQYF. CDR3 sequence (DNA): TGCGCCAGCAGCCCATCTAGCGGGAGAGGGGATACGCAGTATTTT.

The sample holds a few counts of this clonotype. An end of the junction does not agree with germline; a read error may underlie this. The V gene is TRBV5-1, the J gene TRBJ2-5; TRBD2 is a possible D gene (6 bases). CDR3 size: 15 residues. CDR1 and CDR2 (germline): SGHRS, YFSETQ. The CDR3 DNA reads TGTGCCAGCAGCTTGGGGGACGGGACTCCAGAGACCCAGTACTTC. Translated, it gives CASSLGDGTPETQYF.

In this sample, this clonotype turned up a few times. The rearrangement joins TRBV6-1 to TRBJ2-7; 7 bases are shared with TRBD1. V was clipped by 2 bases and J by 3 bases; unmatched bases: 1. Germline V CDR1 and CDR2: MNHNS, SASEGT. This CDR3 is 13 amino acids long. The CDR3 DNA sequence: TGTGCCAGCAGTGAATACAGGGGCTACGAGCAGTACTTC. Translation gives CASSEYRGYEQYF.

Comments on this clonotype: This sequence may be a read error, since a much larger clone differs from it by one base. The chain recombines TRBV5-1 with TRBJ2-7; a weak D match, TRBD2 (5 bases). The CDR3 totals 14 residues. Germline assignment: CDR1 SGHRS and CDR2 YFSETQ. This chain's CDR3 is CASSFEGLSYERYF. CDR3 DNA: TGCGCCAGCAGCTTCGAGGGTTTGAGCTACGAGCGGTACTTC.

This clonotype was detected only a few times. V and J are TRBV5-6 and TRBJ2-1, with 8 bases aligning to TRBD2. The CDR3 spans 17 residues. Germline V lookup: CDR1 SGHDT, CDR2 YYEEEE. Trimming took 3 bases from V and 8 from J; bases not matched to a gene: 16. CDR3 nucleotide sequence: TGTGCCAGCAGCTGGGGGTCAGCGAGCGGGAGTTGGTATGAGCAGTTCTTC. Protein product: CASSWGSASGSWYEQFF. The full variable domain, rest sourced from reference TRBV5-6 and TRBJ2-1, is DAGVTQSPTHLIKTRGQQVTLRCSPKSGHDTVSWYQQALGQGPQFIFQYYEEEERQRGNFPDRFSGHQFPNYSSELNVNALLLGDSALYLCASSWGSASGSWYEQFFGPGTRLTVL.

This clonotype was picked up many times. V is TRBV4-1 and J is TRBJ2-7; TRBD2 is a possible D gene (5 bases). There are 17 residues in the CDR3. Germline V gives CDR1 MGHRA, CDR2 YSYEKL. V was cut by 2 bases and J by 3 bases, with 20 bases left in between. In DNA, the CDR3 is TGCGCCAGCAGCCAACGGTCCGGGAACTCTGTACTCTACGAGCAGTACTTC. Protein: CASSQRSGNSVLYEQYF.

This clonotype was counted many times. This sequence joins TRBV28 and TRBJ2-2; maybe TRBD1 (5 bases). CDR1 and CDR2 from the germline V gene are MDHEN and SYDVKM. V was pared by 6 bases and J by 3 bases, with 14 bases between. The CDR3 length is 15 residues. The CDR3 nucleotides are TGTGCCAGCAGCCAAGGGGTGGTTGACACCGGGGAGCTGTTTTTT. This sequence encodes CASSQGVVDTGELFF.